This T cell receptor (beta chain) was observed in a study of persistence of HIV-infected CD4 T cells. Germline V gives CDR1 SGHDT, CDR2 YYEEEE. The germline V and J ends were trimmed by 3 bases and 9 bases, with 12 bases remaining between them. This CDR3 comprises 12 residues. The libraries were made with immunoSEQ version 4 in survey mode. TCRdb's copy holds only in-frame clones and misses some; the assay was immunoSEQ multiplex PCR. The sample has about 45,000 clones, 80% to 90% seen once; the top ten hold around 3.4%. Nonspecific anti-CD3/anti-CD28 bead stimulation represents the broad CD4+ T cell repertoire. CD4+ T cells upregulating both CD40 ligand and CD69 were sorted as responding cells. PBMCs were depleted of CD8+ T cells before stimulation. Study-level results: CMV- and Gag-responding cells had lower TCRbeta richness than CD3/CD28-responding cells. TCR analyses could not target the rare provirus-carrying CMV-responding cells.

On this clone itself: Its antigen is not known.

The V call is TRBV5-6, the J call TRBJ2-5; no reliable D call. This TCR was sampled from an adult woman with HIV who was CMV-seropositive. The sequencing used CD4+ T cells sorted from PBMCs after roughly 18-hour stimulation, collected from a patient who received antiretroviral therapy. The CDR3 DNA reads as TGTGCCAGCAGCTCCCTTGGGGTGGCCCAGTACTTC. This codes for CASSSLGVAQYF.